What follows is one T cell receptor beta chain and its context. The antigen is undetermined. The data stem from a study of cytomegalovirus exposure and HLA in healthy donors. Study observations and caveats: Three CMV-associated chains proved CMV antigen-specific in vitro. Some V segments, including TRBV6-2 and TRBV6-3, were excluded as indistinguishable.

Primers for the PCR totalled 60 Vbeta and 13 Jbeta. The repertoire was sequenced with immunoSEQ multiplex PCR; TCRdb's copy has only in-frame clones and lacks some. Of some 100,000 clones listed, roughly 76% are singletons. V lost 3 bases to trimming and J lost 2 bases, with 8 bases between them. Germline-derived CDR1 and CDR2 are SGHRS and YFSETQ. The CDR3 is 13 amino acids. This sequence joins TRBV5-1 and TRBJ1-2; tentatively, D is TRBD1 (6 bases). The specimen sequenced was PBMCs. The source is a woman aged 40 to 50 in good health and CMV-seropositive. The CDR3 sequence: CASSSGQNYGYTF. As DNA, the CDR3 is TGCGCCAGCAGCTCGGGACAAAACTATGGCTACACCTTC.